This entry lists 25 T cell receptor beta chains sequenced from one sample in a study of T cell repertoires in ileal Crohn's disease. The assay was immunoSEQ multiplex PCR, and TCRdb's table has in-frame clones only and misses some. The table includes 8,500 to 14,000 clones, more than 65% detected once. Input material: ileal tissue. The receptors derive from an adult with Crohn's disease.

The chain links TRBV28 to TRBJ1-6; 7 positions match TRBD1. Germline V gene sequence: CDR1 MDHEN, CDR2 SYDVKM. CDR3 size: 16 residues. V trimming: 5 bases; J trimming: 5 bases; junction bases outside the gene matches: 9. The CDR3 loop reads CASSAPGGMNNSPLHF. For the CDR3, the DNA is TGTGCCAGCAGTGCCCCAGGGGGGATGAATAATTCACCCCTCCACTTT.

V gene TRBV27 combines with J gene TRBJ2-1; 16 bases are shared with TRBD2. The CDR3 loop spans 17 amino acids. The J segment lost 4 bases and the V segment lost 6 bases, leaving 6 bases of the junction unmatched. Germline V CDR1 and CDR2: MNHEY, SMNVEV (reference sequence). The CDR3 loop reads CASRGLAGGFRYNEQFF. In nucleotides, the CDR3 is TGTGCCAGCAGGGGACTAGCGGGGGGGTTTAGGTACAATGAGCAGTTCTTC.

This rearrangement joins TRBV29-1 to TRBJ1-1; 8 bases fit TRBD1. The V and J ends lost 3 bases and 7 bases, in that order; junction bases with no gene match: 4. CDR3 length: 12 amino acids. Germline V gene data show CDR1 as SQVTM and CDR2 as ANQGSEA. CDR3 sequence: CSVDQTGDEAFF. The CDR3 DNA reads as TGCAGCGTTGACCAGACAGGGGATGAAGCTTTCTTT.

CDR3 nucleotide sequence: TGTGCCAGCAGCTGGGGGACTAGCGCGCTCTACGAGCAGTACTTC. Protein: CASSWGTSALYEQYF. The V call is TRBV5-5, the J call TRBJ2-7; 10 nucleotides align to TRBD2. CDR3 size: 15 residues. V gave up 3 bases and J gave up 3 bases; unmatched junction bases: 6. Germline V CDR1 and CDR2: SGHKS, YYEKEE (reference sequence).

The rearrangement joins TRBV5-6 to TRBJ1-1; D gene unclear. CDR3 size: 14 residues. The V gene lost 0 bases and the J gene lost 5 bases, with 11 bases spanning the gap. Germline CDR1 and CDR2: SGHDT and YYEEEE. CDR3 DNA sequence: TGTGCCAGCAGCTTGGACTATGTTACGACTGAAGCTTTCTTT. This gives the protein CASSLDYVTTEAFF.

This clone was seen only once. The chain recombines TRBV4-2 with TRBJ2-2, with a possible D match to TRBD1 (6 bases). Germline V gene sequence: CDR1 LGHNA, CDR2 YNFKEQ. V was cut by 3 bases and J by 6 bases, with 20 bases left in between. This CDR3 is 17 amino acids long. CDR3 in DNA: TGTGCCAGCAGCCATGACTCAACAGGGTTTGGTCCCGGGGAGCTGTTTTTT. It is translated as CASSHDSTGFGPGELFF.

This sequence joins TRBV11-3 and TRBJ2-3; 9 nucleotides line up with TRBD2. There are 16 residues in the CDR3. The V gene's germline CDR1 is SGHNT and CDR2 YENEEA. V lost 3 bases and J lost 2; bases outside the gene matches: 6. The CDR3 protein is CASSFQAGGFTDTQYF. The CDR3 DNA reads TGTGCCAGCAGCTTTCAAGCGGGGGGCTTCACAGATACGCAGTATTTT.

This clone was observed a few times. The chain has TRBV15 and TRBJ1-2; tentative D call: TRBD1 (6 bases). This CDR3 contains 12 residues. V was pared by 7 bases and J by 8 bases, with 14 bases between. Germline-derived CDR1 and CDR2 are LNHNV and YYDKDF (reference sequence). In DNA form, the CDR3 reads TGTGCCACCACCCACACAGGGTCCGGCTACACCTTC. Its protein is CATTHTGSGYTF. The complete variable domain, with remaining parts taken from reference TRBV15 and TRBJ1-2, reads DAMVIQNPRYQVTQFGKPVTLSCSQTLNHNVMYWYQQKSSQAPKLLFHYYDKDFNNEADTPDNFQSRRPNTSFCFLDIRSPGLGDTAMYLCATTHTGSGYTFGSGTRLTVV.

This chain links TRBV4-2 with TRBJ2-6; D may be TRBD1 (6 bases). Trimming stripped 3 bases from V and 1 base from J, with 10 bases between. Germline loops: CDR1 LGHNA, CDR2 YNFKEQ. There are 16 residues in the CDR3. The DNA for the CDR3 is TGTGCCAGCAGCCACCAACAGGGATCTGGGGCCAACGTCCTGACTTTC. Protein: CASSHQQGSGANVLTF.

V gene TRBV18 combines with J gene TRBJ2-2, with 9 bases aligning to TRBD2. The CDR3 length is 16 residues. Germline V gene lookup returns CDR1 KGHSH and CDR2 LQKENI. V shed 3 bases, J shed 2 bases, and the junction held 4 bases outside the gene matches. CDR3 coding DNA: TGTGCCAGCTCACCGGGTCTAGCGGGAAACACCGGGGAGCTGTTTTTT. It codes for CASSPGLAGNTGELFF. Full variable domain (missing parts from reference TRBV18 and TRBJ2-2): NAGVMQNPRHLVRRRGQEARLRCSPMKGHSHVYWYRQLPEEGLKFMVYLQKENIIDESGMPKERFSAEFPKEGPSILRIQQVVRGDSAAYFCASSPGLAGNTGELFFGEGSRLTVL.

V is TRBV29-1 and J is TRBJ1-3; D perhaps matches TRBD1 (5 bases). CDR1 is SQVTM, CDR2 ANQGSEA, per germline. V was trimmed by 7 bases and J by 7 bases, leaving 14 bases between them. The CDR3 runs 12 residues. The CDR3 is CSALQTVNTIYF. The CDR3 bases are TGCAGCGCCCTCCAGACAGTCAACACCATATATTTT.

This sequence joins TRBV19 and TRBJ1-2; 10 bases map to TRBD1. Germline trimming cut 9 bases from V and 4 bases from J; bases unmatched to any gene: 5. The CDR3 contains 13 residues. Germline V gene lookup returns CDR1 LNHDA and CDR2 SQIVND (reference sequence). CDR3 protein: CASRDRGPYGYTF. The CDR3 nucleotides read TGTGCCAGCCGGGACAGGGGTCCCTATGGCTACACCTTC. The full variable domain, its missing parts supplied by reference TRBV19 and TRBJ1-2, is DGGITQSPKYLFRKEGQNVTLSCEQNLNHDAMYWYRQDPGQGLRLIYYSQIVNDFQKGDIAEGYSVSREKKESFPLTVTSAQKNPTAFYLCASRDRGPYGYTFGSGTRLTVV.

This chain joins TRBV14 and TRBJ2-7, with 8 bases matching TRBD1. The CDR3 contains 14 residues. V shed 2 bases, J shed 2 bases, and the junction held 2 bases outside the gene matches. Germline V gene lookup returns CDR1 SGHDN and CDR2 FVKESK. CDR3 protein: CASSQQTGAYEQYF. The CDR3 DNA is TGTGCCAGCAGCCAACAGACAGGGGCCTACGAGCAGTACTTC.

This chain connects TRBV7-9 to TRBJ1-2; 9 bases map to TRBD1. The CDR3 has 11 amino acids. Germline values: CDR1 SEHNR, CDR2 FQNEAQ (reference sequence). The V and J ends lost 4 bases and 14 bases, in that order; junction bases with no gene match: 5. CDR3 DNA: TGTGCCAGCAGCTCGGACAGGGGACGAACCTTC. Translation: CASSSDRGRTF.

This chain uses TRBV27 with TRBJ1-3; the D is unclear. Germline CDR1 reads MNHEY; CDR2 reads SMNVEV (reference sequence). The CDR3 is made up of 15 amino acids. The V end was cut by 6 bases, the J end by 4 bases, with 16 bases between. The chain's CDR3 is CASRSPANSGNTIYF. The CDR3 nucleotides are TGTGCCAGCAGGTCCCCCGCTAACTCCGGAAACACCATATATTTT.

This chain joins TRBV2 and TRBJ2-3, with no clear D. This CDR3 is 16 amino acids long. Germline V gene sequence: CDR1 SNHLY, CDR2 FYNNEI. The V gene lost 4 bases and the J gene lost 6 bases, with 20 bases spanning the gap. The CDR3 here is CASSGSGALRADTQYF. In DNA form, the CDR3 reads TGTGCCAGCAGTGGGTCGGGTGCCCTGAGAGCGGATACGCAGTATTTT.

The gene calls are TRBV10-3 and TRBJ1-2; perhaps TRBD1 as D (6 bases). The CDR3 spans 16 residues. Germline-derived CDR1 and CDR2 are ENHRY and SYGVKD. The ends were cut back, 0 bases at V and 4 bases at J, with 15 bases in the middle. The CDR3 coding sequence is TGTGCCATCAGTGAGTCAGGAGAGGGGGATTTCTATGGCTACACCTTC. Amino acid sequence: CAISESGEGDFYGYTF.

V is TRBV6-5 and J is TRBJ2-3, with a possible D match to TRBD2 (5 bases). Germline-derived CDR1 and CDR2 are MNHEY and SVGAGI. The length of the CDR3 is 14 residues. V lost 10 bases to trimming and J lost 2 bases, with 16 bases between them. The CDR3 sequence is CATRVDGNTDTQYF. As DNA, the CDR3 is TGTGCCACGCGGGTCGACGGTAACACAGATACGCAGTATTTT.

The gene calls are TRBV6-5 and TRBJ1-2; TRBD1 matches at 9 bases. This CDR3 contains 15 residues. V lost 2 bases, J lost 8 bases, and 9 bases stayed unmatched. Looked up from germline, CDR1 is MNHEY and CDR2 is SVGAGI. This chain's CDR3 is CASSYATGGLEGYTF. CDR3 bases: TGTGCCAGCAGTTACGCGACAGGGGGTTTGGAAGGCTACACCTTC.

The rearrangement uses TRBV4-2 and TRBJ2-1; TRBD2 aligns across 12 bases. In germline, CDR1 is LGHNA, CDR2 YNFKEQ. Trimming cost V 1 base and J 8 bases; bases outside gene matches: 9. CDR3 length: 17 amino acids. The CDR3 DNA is TGTGCCAGCAGCCAAGGGGCTAGCGGGGGGGCTGTATATGAGCAGTTCTTC. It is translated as CASSQGASGGAVYEQFF.

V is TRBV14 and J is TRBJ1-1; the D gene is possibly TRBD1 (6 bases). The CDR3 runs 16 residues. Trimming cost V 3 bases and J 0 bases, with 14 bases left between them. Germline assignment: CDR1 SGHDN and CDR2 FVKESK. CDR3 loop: CASSHLRQVMNTEAFF. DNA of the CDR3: TGTGCCAGCAGCCATCTGAGACAGGTGATGAACACTGAAGCTTTCTTT.

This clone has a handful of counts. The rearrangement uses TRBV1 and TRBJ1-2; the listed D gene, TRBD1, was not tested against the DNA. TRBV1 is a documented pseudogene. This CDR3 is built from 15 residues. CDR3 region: CTSSQGEGRRRGYTF. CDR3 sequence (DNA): TGCACCAGCAGCCAAGGAGAAGGCAGGCGACGTGGCTACACCTTC.

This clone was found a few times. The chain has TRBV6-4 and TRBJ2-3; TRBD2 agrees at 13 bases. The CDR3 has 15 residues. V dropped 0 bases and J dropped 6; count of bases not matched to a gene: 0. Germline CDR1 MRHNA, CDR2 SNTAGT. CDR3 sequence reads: CASSDSTSGGDTQYF. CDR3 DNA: TGTGCCAGCAGTGACTCGACTAGCGGGGGGGATACGCAGTATTTT.

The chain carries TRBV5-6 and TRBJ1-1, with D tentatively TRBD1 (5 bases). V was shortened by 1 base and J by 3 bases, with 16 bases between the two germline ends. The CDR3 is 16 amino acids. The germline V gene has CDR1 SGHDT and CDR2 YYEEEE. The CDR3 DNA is TGTGCCAGCAGCTTGCTCCGCGGGGGGGTGTACACTGAAGCTTTCTTT. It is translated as CASSLLRGGVYTEAFF.

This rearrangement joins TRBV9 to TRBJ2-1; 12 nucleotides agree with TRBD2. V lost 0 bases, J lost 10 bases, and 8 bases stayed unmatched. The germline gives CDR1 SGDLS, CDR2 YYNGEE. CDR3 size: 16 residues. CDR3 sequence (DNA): TGTGCCAGCAGCGTAGCGCCTAGCGGGGGGGCAGAAGAGCAGTTCTTC. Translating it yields CASSVAPSGGAEEQFF.